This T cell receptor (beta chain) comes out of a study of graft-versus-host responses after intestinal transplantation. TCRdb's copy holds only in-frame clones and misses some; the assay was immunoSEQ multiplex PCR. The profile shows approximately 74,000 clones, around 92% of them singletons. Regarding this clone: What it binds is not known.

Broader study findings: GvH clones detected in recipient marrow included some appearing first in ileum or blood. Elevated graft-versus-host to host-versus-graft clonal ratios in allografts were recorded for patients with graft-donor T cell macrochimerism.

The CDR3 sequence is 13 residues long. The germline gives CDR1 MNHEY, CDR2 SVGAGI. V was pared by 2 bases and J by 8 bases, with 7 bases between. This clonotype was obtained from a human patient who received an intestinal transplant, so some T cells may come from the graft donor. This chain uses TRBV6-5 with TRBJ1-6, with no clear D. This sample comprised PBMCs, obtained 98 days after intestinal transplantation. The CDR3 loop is CASSYEVYSPLHF. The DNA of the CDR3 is TGTGCCAGCAGTTACGAGGTCTATTCACCCCTCCACTTT.